A selection of T cell receptor beta chains follows, all from one sample in a study of T cell responses to AZD1222 COVID-19 vaccine. Generated by immunoSEQ multiplex PCR, the TCRdb table keeps only in-frame clones and is missing some. Of about 130,000 clones in the sample, approximately 93% were seen once. The sequencing used peripheral blood, collected on day 0 of AZD1222 vaccination. These receptors all come from an adult in good health. CDR3s include the opening cysteine and the closing phenylalanine or tryptophan. A D gene is named only where the DNA matches it firmly. Size is stated for part of the rows, as once, few or many counts, or as a class when the clone is expanded.

V	size	D	J	DNA	CDR3
TRBV4-1	-	TRBD1	TRBJ1-4	TGCGCCAGCAGCCCGACAGGGTTCCGAGAAAAACTGTTTTTT	CASSPTGFREKLFF
TRBV10-3	-	TRBD2	TRBJ2-3	TGTGCCATCAGTGAGTCCCTAGCGGGGGCCCCTAGCACAGATACGCAGTATTTT	CAISESLAGAPSTDTQYF
TRBV27	-	-	TRBJ2-3	TGTGCCAGCAGTTCTTGGGGGTCCCCCCCCACAGATACGCAGTATTTT	CASSSWGSPPTDTQYF
TRBV2	-	TRBD1	TRBJ1-2	TGTGCCAGCAGTATGGACAGGTCGGGCTATGGCTACACCTTC	CASSMDRSGYGYTF
TRBV10-3	-	-	TRBJ1-5	TGTGCCATCAGTGAGGGGGATAGCAATCAGCCCCAGCATTTT	CAISEGDSNQPQHF
TRBV4-1	once	TRBD2	TRBJ2-1	TGCGCCAGCAGCTCCCTTCTTGCGGGGGATACCTACAATGAGCAGTTCTTC	CASSSLLAGDTYNEQFF
TRBV6-5	-	-	TRBJ1-2	TGTGCCACCCGGGACCGAGGGGTATACTATGGCTACACCTTC	CATRDRGVYYGYTF
TRBV13	-	-	TRBJ1-2	TGTGCCAGCAGCTTAGATCTTCGCTATGGCTACACCTTC	CASSLDLRYGYTF
TRBV2	-	TRBD2	TRBJ2-1	TGTGCCAGCAGGGACGGGACTAGCTCCTACAATGAGCAGTTCTTC	CASRDGTSSYNEQFF
TRBV19	once	-	TRBJ1-1	TGTGCCACCCGCATAGACATGAACACTGAAGCTTTCTTT	CATRIDMNTEAFF
TRBV7-2	-	-	TRBJ1-6	TGTGCCAGCAGCTTACGTATGGGGGAATCACCCCTCCACTTT	CASSLRMGESPLHF
TRBV14	-	-	TRBJ2-7	TGTGCCAGCAGCCAAGATACGACGCGGGGCTACGAGCAGTACTTC	CASSQDTTRGYEQYF
TRBV30	-	-	TRBJ2-6	TGTGCCTGGAGTGCAGGCTCTGGGGCCAACGTCCTGACTTTC	CAWSAGSGANVLTF
TRBV4-1	-	TRBD1	TRBJ1-2	TGCGCCAGCAGCCAAGGATTTCTAAAGGGACAGGGGAACTATGGCTACACCTTC	CASSQGFLKGQGNYGYTF
TRBV2	-	-	TRBJ1-1	TGTGCCAGCAGGGCGTTAGCCCGGAACACTGAAGCTTTCTTT	CASRALARNTEAFF
TRBV5-6	-	-	TRBJ1-5	TGTGCCAGCAGCTTTAATGTAGGGCAGCCCCAGCATTTT	CASSFNVGQPQHF
TRBV9	-	-	TRBJ2-3	TGTGCCAGCAGCGTAGAGCCCCGGGACCATACGCAGTATTTT	CASSVEPRDHTQYF
TRBV6-5	-	-	TRBJ1-1	TGTGCCAGCAAATCCTTGTTAGGGGCCAACACTGAAGCTTTCTTT	CASKSLLGANTEAFF
TRBV9	-	-	TRBJ1-6	TGTGCCAGCAGCGGAGAAGGAGACAGCTCCTATAATTCACCCCTCCACTTT	CASSGEGDSSYNSPLHF
TRBV20-1	-	TRBD1	TRBJ2-7	TGCAGTGCTCGTGCCTGGGGACAGGGGAACGAGCAGTACTTC	CSARAWGQGNEQYF
TRBV5-1	-	TRBD1	TRBJ1-2	TGCGCCAGCAGCTTGCTCGCCCAGGGGGCGCGGATCTATGGCTACACCTTC	CASSLLAQGARIYGYTF
TRBV27	-	-	TRBJ2-1	TGTGCCAGCAGTTTAGCAGCCTACAATGAGCAGTTCTTC	CASSLAAYNEQFF
TRBV3-1/TRBV3-2	-	TRBD2	TRBJ2-5	TGTGCCAGCAGCCGCCCGGGACTAGCGGGGAAAGAGACCCAGTACTTC	CASSRPGLAGKETQYF
TRBV2	-	-	TRBJ1-4	TGTGCCAGCAGCCACAATGAAAAACTGTTTTTT	CASSHNEKLFF
TRBV5-4	-	-	TRBJ1-6	TGTGCCAGCAGCTTGGGAATGATCTATAATTCACCCCTCCACTTT	CASSLGMIYNSPLHF
TRBV5-1	-	TRBD1	TRBJ1-5	TGCGCCAGCAGCTTAGGGACAGGGGCGAGCAATCAGCCCCAGCATTTT	CASSLGTGASNQPQHF
TRBV15	-	-	TRBJ2-3	TGTGCCACCAGCAGCAACATTGCAGGGGAAGGGACAGATACGCAGTATTTT	CATSSNIAGEGTDTQYF
TRBV9	-	-	TRBJ2-2	TGTGCCAGCAGCGTAGGGGTTGTTAACACCGGGGAGCTGTTTTTT	CASSVGVVNTGELFF
TRBV6-6	-	-	TRBJ1-3	TGTGCCAGCAGCCCACGACAGAGAAGCTCTGGAAACACCATATATTTT	CASSPRQRSSGNTIYF
TRBV6-6	-	-	TRBJ1-5	TGTGCCAGCAGTAGCCGTCGGGGGCGCGAACAGCCCCAGCATTTT	CASSSRRGREQPQHF
TRBV5-1	-	-	TRBJ2-1	TGCGCCAGCAGCTTGGCAGGCGACTCCCCCTACAATGAGCAGTTCTTC	CASSLAGDSPYNEQFF
TRBV3-1/TRBV3-2	once	-	TRBJ1-6	TGTGCCAGCAGCCAAGGAATGGGGTCCAGGGATTCACCCCTCCACTTT	CASSQGMGSRDSPLHF